A single sample is the source of the 20 T cell receptor beta chains below, sequenced in a study of T cell changes during pregnancy in multiple sclerosis. The table came from immunoSEQ multiplex PCR; TCRdb's copy has only in-frame clones and leaves some out. The repertoire holds some 100,000 clones, about 92% seen once, with 1% to 1.5% in the top ten. Material: peripheral blood, obtained in the second trimester of pregnancy. All receptors come from a female donor with multiple sclerosis, enrolled in a pregnancy study.

Written as DNA, the CDR3 is TGTGCCAGCAGCCCGAGGGGCTACACCTTC. This codes for CASSPRGYTF. The rearrangement uses TRBV13 and TRBJ1-2; D gene uncertain. CDR3 length: 10 residues. Germline V gene sequence: CDR1 PRHDT, CDR2 FYEKMQ (reference sequence). The V gene lost 5 bases and the J gene lost 8 bases, with 6 bases spanning the gap. Supplemented by reference TRBV13 and TRBJ1-2, the full variable domain reads AAGVIQSPRHLIKEKRETATLKCYPIPRHDTVYWYQQGPGQDPQFLISFYEKMQSDKGSIPDRFSAQQFSDYHSELNMSSLELGDSALYFCASSPRGYTFGSGTRLTVV.

The CDR3 region has the DNA TGTGCCAGCAGGTCCCGGAGGGGGCTTACTGAAGCTTTCTTT. Protein sequence: CASRSRRGLTEAFF. The genes are TRBV27 and TRBJ1-1; TRBD1 agrees at 7 bases. Germline lookup yields CDR1 MNHEY and CDR2 SMNVEV (reference sequence). V lost 6 bases, J lost 5 bases, and 9 bases stayed unmatched. The CDR3 is made up of 14 amino acids.

This clone occurred once. V is TRBV19 and J is TRBJ2-3; 9 bases are a match to TRBD2. J gave up 0 bases and V 4 bases, and 2 bases lay outside the gene matches. Germline loops: CDR1 LNHDA, CDR2 SQIVND (reference sequence). The CDR3 runs 15 residues. This CDR3 is CASSKTSGSTDTQYF. Here the CDR3 DNA reads TGTGCCAGTAGTAAGACTAGCGGAAGCACAGATACGCAGTATTTT.

This chain links TRBV9 with TRBJ1-2; TRBD1 matches 7 bases. The CDR3 covers 15 residues. Germline V gene sequence: CDR1 SGDLS, CDR2 YYNGEE. Unmatched junction bases numbered 5, after V lost 3 bases and J lost 0 bases. Here the CDR3 reads CASSEGARSNYGYTF. Written as DNA, the CDR3 is TGTGCCAGCAGCGAGGGGGCGAGATCTAACTATGGCTACACCTTC.

The V call is TRBV18, the J call TRBJ1-5, with 7 bases that match TRBD1. V was pared by 3 bases and J by 3 bases, with 5 bases of the junction left unmatched. This CDR3 spans 15 amino acids. Germline values: CDR1 KGHSH, CDR2 LQKENI. The CDR3 here is CASSPSTGFNQPQHF. CDR3 in DNA: TGTGCCAGCTCACCTTCGACAGGGTTCAATCAGCCCCAGCATTTT.

The V gene is TRBV6-1, the J gene TRBJ1-5, with no clear D. The CDR3 covers 15 residues. Germline V gene lookup returns CDR1 MNHNS and CDR2 SASEGT. Trimming pared 7 bases from V and 0 bases from J, leaving 13 bases between. Here the CDR3 DNA reads TGTGCCAGCACCGTCGAGGATGTTAGCAATCAGCCCCAGCATTTT. Translation gives CASTVEDVSNQPQHF.

The chain joins TRBV9 to TRBJ1-1, with D uncertain. Trimming removed 4 bases at V and 1 base at J, with 14 bases between. The CDR3 contains 15 residues. Germline V lookup: CDR1 SGDLS, CDR2 YYNGEE. The CDR3 sequence is CASSSSGLTNTEAFF. CDR3 DNA: TGTGCCAGCAGCTCTAGCGGACTGACGAACACTGAAGCTTTCTTT. Full variable domain (remainder filled in from reference TRBV9 and TRBJ1-1): DSGVTQTPKHLITATGQRVTLRCSPRSGDLSVYWYQQSLDQGLQFLIQYYNGEERAKGNILERFSAQQFPDLHSELNLSSLELGDSALYFCASSSSGLTNTEAFFGQGTRLTVV.

The J gene is TRBJ2-7, the V gene TRBV2; D unclear. CDR1 and CDR2 from the germline V gene are SNHLY and FYNNEI. V shed 6 bases and J shed 1 base, with 13 bases lying between them. This CDR3 region has 14 residues. The CDR3 sequence: CASSVEIESYEQYF. The CDR3 coding sequence is TGTGCCAGCAGCGTAGAAATTGAGTCCTACGAGCAGTACTTC.

This CDR3 reads CASSLSGGAYEQFF. CDR3 coding DNA: TGTGCCAGCAGCTTGAGCGGGGGGGCGTATGAGCAGTTCTTC. The rearrangement joins TRBV7-6 to TRBJ2-1; 10 nucleotides line up with TRBD2. The length of the CDR3 is 14 residues. Germline loops: CDR1 SGHVS, CDR2 FNYEAQ. V shed 3 bases, J shed 8 bases, and the junction held 4 bases outside the gene matches.

The genes are TRBV2 and TRBJ1-5; tentatively, D is TRBD1 (5 bases). Germline V gene data show CDR1 as SNHLY and CDR2 as FYNNEI. Deletions cut 6 bases from V and 2 bases from J, with 14 bases between. The CDR3 covers 15 residues. CDR3 amino acids: CASRGDGGGNQPQHF. The DNA for the CDR3 is TGTGCCAGCAGGGGAGACGGGGGAGGCAATCAGCCCCAGCATTTT.

V is TRBV15 and J is TRBJ2-2; 8 bases map to TRBD2. Trimming removed 3 bases from V and 4 bases from J; junction bases left unmatched: 1. The germline CDR1 and CDR2 sequences are LNHNV and YYDKDF (reference sequence). This CDR3 contains 14 residues. For the CDR3, the DNA is TGTGCCACCAGCAGCGGACTAGCCACCGGGGAGCTGTTTTTT. This encodes CATSSGLATGELFF.

The chain recombines TRBV5-1 with TRBJ2-7, with TRBD2 as a possible D gene (5 bases). The germline V and J ends were trimmed by 5 bases and 7 bases, with 10 bases remaining between them. CDR3 size: 11 residues. Germline CDR1 reads SGHRS; CDR2 reads YFSETQ. Written as DNA, the CDR3 is TGCGCCAGCAGGCTGTCGGGGGAGCAGTACTTC. It yields the protein CASRLSGEQYF.

This chain uses TRBV27 with TRBJ2-5; D is unresolved. Germline lookup yields CDR1 MNHEY and CDR2 SMNVEV (reference sequence). The length of the CDR3 is 10 residues. Trimming cost V 8 bases and J 7 bases, with 8 bases left between them. In DNA form, the CDR3 reads TGTGCCAGCGGGTGGAGGACCCAGTACTTC. Residues: CASGWRTQYF.

This clone was observed once. This chain uses TRBV19 with TRBJ1-5, with a possible D match to TRBD1 (6 bases). Germline CDR1 is LNHDA and CDR2 is SQIVND (reference sequence). CDR3 length: 16 residues. V gave up 1 base and J gave up 9 bases, with 19 bases separating them. The CDR3 nucleotides are TGTGCCAGTAGTATAGGGGGGGGCGGGCATACATCGCCCCAGCATTTT. Translation gives CASSIGGGGHTSPQHF.

J is TRBJ1-2 and V is TRBV2; D unresolved. Trimming removed 3 bases at V and 2 bases at J, with 7 bases between. CDR3 length equals 13 residues. CDR1 SNHLY and CDR2 FYNNEI come from the germline V gene. This chain's CDR3 is CASSDAENYGYTF. CDR3 coding DNA: TGTGCCAGCAGTGACGCGGAAAACTATGGCTACACCTTC.

The J gene is TRBJ2-1, the V gene TRBV2; tentatively, D is TRBD2 (6 bases). Trimming took 5 bases from V and 0 from J, leaving 17 bases between them. The CDR3 is 17 residues long. Per germline, CDR1 SNHLY and CDR2 FYNNEI. In nucleotides, the CDR3 is TGTGCCAGCAGTCTTAGGGGACTTTCAAGCTCCTACAATGAGCAGTTCTTC. Protein product: CASSLRGLSSSYNEQFF.

The count of this clone is one. The V gene is TRBV5-8, the J gene TRBJ2-6; D is perhaps TRBD1 (5 bases). The CDR3 spans 17 residues. Trimming shortened V by 0 bases and J by 1 base, and 11 bases separated the two germline ends. Germline loops: CDR1 SGHTS, CDR2 YDEGEE. As DNA, the CDR3 is TGTGCCAGCAGCTTGGGACAGCGCCTTTCTGGGGCCAACGTCCTGACTTTC. It encodes CASSLGQRLSGANVLTF.

The V gene is TRBV19, the J gene TRBJ2-7; 13 bases match TRBD2. Germline CDR1 is LNHDA and CDR2 is SQIVND (reference sequence). CDR3 length: 15 residues. With V trimmed by 6 bases and J by 5 bases, 7 bases remained unmatched. Here the CDR3 DNA reads TGTGCCAGTAGAGGTAGAGGACTAGCGGGAGACGAGCAGTACTTC. This gives the protein CASRGRGLAGDEQYF.

V is TRBV6-5 and J is TRBJ1-4; 11 bases align to TRBD1. The germline V gene encodes CDR1 MNHEY and CDR2 SVGAGI. The CDR3 extends over 14 amino acids. V shed 6 bases, J shed 8 bases, and the junction held 5 bases outside the gene matches. The CDR3 is CASSRGTGGEKLFF. CDR3 bases: TGTGCCAGCAGCCGAGGGACAGGGGGAGAAAAACTGTTTTTT.

The chain links TRBV7-3 to TRBJ1-2; 7 positions agree with TRBD1. CDR3 length: 15 residues. Germline lookup yields CDR1 SGHTA and CDR2 FQGTGA. V shed 6 bases and J 4 bases; nucleotides not matched to a gene: 11. CDR3 in amino acids: CASSEEGTDSYGYTF. Here the CDR3 DNA reads TGTGCCAGCAGTGAGGAGGGGACAGACTCCTATGGCTACACCTTC.